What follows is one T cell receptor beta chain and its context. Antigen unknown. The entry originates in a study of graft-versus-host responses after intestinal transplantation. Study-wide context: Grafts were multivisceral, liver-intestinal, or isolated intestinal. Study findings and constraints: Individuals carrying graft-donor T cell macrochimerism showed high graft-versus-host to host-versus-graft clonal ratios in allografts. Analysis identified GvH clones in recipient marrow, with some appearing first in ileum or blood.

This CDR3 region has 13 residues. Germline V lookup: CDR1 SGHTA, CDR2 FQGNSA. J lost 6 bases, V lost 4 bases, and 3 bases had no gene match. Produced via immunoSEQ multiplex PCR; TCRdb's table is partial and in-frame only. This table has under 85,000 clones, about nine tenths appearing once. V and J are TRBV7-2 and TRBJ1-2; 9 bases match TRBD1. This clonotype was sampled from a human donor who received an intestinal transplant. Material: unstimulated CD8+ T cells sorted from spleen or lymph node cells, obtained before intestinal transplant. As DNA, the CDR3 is TGTGCCAGCAGCTCAACAGGGGGCGATGGCTACACCTTC. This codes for CASSSTGGDGYTF.